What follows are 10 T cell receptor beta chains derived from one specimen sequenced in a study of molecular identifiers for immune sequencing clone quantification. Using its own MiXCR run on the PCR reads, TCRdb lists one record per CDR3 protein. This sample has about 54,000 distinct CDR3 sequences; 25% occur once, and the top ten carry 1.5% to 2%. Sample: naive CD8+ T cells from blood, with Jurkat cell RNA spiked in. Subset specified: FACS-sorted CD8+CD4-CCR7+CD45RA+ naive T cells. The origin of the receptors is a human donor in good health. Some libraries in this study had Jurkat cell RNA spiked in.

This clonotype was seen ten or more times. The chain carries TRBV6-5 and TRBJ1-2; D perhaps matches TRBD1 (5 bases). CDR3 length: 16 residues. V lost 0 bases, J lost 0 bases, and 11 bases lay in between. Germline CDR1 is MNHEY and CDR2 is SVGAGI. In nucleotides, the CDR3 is TGTGCCAGCAGTTACTCGTGGGGGGAGACTAACTATGGCTACACCTTC. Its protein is CASSYSWGETNYGYTF.

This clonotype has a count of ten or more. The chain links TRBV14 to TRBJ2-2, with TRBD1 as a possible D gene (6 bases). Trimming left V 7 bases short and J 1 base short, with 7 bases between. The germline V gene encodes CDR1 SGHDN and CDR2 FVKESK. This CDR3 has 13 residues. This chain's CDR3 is CASNRENTGELFF. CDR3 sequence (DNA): TGTGCCAGCAACAGGGAGAACACCGGGGAGCTGTTTTTT.

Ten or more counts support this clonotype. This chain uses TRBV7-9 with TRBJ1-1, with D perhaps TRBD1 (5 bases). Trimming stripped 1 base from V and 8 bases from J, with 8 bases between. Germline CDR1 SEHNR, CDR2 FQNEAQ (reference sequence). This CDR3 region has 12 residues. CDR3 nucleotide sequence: TGTGCCAGCAGCTTAGACAGGTGGGAAGCTTTCTTT. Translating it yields CASSLDRWEAFF.

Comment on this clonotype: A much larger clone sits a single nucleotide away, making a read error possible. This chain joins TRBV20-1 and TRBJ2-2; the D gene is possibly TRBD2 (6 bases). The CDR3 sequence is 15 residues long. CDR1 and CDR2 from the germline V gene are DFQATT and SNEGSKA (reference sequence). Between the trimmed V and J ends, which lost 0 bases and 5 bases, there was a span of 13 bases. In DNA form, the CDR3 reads TGCAGTGCTAGAGATGGGGCTAGCGCTACCGGGGAGCTGTTTTTT. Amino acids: CSARDGASATGELFF.

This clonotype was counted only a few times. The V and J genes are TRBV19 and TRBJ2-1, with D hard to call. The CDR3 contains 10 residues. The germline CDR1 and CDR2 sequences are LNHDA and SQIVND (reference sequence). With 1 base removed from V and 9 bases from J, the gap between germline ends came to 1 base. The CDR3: CASSIVEQFF. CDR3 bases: TGTGCCAGTAGTATAGTTGAGCAGTTCTTC.

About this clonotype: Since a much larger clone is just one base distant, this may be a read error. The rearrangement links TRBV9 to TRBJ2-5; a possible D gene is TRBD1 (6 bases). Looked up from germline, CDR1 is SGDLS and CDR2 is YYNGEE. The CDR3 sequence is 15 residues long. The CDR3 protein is CASSVWTDHQETQCF. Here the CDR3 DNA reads TGTGCCAGCAGCGTATGGACAGACCACCAAGAGACCCAGTGCTTC.

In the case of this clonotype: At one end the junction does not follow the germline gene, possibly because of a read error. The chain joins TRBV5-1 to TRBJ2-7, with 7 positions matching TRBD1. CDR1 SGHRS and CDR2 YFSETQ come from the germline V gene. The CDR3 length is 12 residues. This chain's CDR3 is CASSSDRVGQCF. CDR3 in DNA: TGCGCCAGCAGCTCAGACAGGGTTGGGCAGTGCTTC.

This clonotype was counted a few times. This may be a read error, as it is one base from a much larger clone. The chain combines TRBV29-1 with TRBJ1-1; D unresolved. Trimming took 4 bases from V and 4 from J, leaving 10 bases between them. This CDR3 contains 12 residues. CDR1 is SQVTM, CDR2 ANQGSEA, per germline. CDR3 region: CSVVVVSTEAFF. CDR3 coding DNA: TGCAGCGTTGTGGTTGTGAGCACTGAAGCTTTCTTT. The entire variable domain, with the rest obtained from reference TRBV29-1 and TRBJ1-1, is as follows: SAVISQKPSRDICQRGTSLTIQCQVDSQVTMMFWYRQQPGQSLTLIATANQGSEATYESGFVIDKFPISRPNLTFSTLTVSNMSPEDSSIYLCSVVVVSTEAFFGQGTRLTVV.

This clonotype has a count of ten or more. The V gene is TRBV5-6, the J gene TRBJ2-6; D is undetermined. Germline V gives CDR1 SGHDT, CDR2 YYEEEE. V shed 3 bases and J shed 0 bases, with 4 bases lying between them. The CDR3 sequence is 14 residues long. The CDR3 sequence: CASSSVSGANVLTF. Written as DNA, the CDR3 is TGTGCCAGCAGCTCGGTCTCTGGGGCCAACGTCCTGACTTTC.

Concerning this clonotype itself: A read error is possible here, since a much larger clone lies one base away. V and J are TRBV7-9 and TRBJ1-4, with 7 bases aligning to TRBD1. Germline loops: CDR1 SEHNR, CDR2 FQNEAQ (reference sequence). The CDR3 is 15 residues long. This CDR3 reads CANSSTRQGNEKLFF. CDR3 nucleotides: TGTGCCAACAGCTCAACACGACAGGGTAATGAAAAACTGTTTTTT. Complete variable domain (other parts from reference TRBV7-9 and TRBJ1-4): DTGVSQNPRHKITKRGQNVTFRCDPISEHNRLYWYRQTLGQGPEFLTYFQNEAQLEKSRLLSDRFSAERPKGSFSTLEIQRTEQGDSAMYLCANSSTRQGNEKLFFGSGTQLSVL.